The 8 T cell receptor beta chains reported below all come from one sample, sequenced in a study of cytomegalovirus exposure and HLA in healthy donors. Primers for the PCR totalled 60 Vbeta and 13 Jbeta. The repertoire was sequenced with immunoSEQ multiplex PCR; TCRdb's copy has only in-frame clones and lacks some. The sample holds about 190,000 clones, around 78% seen once. Sequencing used PBMCs. The receptors here all came from a woman in her thirties in good health and CMV-seropositive.

This CDR3 reads CASSLVFSGRLPHEQFF. The CDR3 DNA sequence: TGTGCCAGCAGCTTAGTGTTTAGCGGGAGGCTCCCCCACGAGCAGTTCTTC. The J gene is TRBJ2-1, the V gene TRBV11-2; 10 positions match TRBD2. The CDR3 is 17 amino acids. The germline V gene has CDR1 SGHAT and CDR2 FQNNGV. V lost 1 base, J lost 10 bases, and 13 bases stayed unmatched.

The chain joins TRBV7-9 to TRBJ2-7; D call uncertain. Germline CDR1 SEHNR, CDR2 FQNEAQ (reference sequence). Trimming took off 1 base at V and 0 bases at J, with 7 bases between the two ends. This CDR3 is 14 amino acids long. CDR3 residues: CASSLGSSSYEQYF. The CDR3 DNA sequence: TGTGCCAGCAGCTTAGGTAGTAGCTCCTACGAGCAGTACTTC.

This rearrangement joins TRBV9 to TRBJ1-3; D is ambiguous. This CDR3 is 13 amino acids long. The germline gives CDR1 SGDLS, CDR2 YYNGEE. Trimming stripped 3 bases from V and 0 bases from J, with 4 bases between. The CDR3 here is CASSDSSGNTIYF. Written as DNA, the CDR3 is TGTGCCAGCAGCGACAGCTCTGGAAACACCATATATTTT.

The genes are TRBV5-1 and TRBJ1-1; D is uncertain. Per the germline V gene, CDR1 is SGHRS and CDR2 is YFSETQ. The V gene lost 5 bases and the J gene lost 1 base, with 9 bases spanning the gap. The CDR3 is 13 residues long. In DNA form, the CDR3 reads TGCGCCAGCAGGGGCAGCTCGAACACTGAAGCTTTCTTT. This translates into CASRGSSNTEAFF.

This rearrangement joins TRBV18 to TRBJ2-7; TRBD1 matches at 8 bases. The V and J ends lost 0 bases and 2 bases, in that order; junction bases with no gene match: 3. CDR1 and CDR2 from the germline V gene are KGHSH and LQKENI. The CDR3 consists of 15 residues. The CDR3 protein is CASSPPTGVPYEQYF. CDR3 DNA: TGTGCCAGCTCACCACCGACAGGGGTTCCCTACGAGCAGTACTTC.

This chain links TRBV12-5 with TRBJ1-1, with TRBD1 matching 8 bases. From germline, CDR1 is LGHNT and CDR2 FRNRAP. The V and J ends lost 4 bases and 2 bases, in that order; junction bases with no gene match: 3. This CDR3 comprises 14 residues. The CDR3 DNA reads as TGTGCTAGTGGTTCGGGACAGGTCAACACTGAAGCTTTCTTT. It specifies CASGSGQVNTEAFF.

The chain uses TRBV6-1 and TRBJ1-4, with a weak D call TRBD1 (5 bases). Looked up from germline, CDR1 is MNHNS and CDR2 is SASEGT. The CDR3 totals 18 residues. V was trimmed by 4 bases and J by 0 bases, leaving 18 bases between them. The CDR3 sequence is CASSATRQFTATNEKLFF. The CDR3 nucleotides read TGTGCCAGCAGTGCGACTCGACAGTTTACCGCAACTAATGAAAAACTGTTTTTT.

This chain links TRBV2 with TRBJ1-2, with 8 bases identical to TRBD1. CDR1 is SNHLY, CDR2 FYNNEI, per germline. CDR3 length: 13 residues. Trimming cost V 7 bases and J 8 bases; bases outside gene matches: 9. CDR3 region: CASITGGTGGYTF. CDR3 DNA sequence: TGTGCCAGCATTACAGGGGGTACCGGGGGCTACACCTTC.